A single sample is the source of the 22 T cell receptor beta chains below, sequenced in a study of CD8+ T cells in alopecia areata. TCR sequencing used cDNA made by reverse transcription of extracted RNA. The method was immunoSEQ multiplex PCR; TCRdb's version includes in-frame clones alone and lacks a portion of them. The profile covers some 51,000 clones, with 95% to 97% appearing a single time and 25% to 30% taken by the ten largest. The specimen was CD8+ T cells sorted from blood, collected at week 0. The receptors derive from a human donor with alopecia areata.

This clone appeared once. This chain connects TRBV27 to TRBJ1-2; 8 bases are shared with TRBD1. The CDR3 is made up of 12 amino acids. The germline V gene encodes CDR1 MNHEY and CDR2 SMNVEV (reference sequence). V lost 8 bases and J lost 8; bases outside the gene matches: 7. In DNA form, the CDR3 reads TGTGCCAGCTCGCAGGGGGCGGGAGGCTACACCTTC. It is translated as CASSQGAGGYTF.

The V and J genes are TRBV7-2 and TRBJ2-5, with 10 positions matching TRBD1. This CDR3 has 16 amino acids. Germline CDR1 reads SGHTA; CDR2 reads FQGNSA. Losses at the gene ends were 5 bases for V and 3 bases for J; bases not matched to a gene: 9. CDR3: CASSRDRDRGEETQYF. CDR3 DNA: TGTGCCAGCAGCAGAGACCGGGACAGGGGTGAAGAGACCCAGTACTTC.

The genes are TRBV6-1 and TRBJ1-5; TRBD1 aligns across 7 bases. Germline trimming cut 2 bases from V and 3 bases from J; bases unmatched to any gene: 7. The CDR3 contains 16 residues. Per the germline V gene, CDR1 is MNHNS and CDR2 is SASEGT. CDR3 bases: TGTGCCAGCAGTGAATTGGGACAGCTCTTCAATCAGCCCCAGCATTTT. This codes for CASSELGQLFNQPQHF.

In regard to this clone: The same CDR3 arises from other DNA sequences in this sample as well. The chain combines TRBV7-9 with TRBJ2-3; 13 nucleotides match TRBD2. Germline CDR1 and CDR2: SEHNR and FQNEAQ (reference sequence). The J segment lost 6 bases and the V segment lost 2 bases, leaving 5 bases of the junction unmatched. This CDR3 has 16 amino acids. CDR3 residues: CASSLTSGGAKDTQYF. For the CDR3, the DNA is TGTGCCAGCAGCTTAACTAGCGGGGGGGCCAAGGATACGCAGTATTTT.

CDR3: CASSQGTPLQGAYGYTF. CDR3 in DNA: TGCGCCAGCAGCCAAGGAACCCCTCTACAGGGGGCCTATGGCTACACCTTC. This chain joins TRBV4-3 and TRBJ1-2, with 9 bases identical to TRBD1. The J segment lost 4 bases and the V segment lost 1 base, leaving 10 bases of the junction unmatched. CDR3 length: 17 residues. Germline lookup yields CDR1 LGHNA and CDR2 YSLEER.

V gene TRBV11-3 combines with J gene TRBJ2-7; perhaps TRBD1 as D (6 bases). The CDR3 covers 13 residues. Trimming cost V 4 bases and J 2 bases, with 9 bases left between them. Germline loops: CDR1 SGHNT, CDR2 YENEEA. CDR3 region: CASSSGQTYEQYF. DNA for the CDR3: TGTGCCAGCAGCTCGGGACAAACCTACGAGCAGTACTTC.

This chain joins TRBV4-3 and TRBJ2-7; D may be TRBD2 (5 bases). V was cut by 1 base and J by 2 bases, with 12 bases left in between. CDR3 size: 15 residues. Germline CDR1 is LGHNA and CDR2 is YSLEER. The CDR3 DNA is TGCGCCAGCAGCCAAGCCGAGGGCAGACCCTACGAGCAGTACTTC. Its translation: CASSQAEGRPYEQYF.

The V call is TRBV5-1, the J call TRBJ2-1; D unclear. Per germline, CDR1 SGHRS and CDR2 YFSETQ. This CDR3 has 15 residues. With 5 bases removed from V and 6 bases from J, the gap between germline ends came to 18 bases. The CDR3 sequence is CASSVNFGFSNEQFF. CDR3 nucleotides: TGCGCCAGCAGTGTCAACTTCGGGTTTTCCAATGAGCAGTTCTTC.

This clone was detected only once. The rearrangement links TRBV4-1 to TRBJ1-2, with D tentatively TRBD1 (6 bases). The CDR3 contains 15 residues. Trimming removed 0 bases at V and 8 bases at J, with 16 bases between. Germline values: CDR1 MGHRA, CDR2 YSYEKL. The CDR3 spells CASSQDHGGARGYTF. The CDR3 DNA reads TGCGCCAGCAGCCAAGATCATGGGGGGGCCAGAGGCTACACCTTC.

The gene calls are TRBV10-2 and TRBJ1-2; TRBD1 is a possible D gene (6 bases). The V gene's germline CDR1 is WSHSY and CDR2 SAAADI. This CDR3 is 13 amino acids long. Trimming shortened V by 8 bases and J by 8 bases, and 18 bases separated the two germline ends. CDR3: CASRTGIRDGYTF. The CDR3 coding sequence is TGCGCCAGCCGAACAGGGATTCGGGACGGCTACACCTTC.

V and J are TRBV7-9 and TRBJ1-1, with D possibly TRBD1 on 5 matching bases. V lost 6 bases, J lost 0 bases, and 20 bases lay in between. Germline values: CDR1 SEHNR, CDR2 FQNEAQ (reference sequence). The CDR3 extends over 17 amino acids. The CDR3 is CASSTSDRTTMNTEAFF. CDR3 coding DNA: TGTGCCAGCAGTACCTCCGACAGAACAACCATGAACACTGAAGCTTTCTTT.

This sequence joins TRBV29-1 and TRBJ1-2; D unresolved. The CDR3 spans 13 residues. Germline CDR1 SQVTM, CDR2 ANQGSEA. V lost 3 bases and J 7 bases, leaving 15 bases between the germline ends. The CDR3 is CSVEQEGRFGYTF. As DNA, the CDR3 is TGCAGCGTTGAGCAGGAGGGAAGGTTTGGCTACACCTTC.

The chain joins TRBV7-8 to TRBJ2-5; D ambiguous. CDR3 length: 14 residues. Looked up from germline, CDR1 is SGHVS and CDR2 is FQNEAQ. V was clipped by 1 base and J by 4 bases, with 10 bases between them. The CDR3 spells CASSLGGFPETQYF. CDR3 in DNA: TGTGCCAGCAGCTTAGGCGGCTTCCCAGAGACCCAGTACTTC. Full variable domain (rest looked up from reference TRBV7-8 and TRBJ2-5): GAGVSQSPRYKVAKRGQDVALRCDPISGHVSLFWYQQALGQGPEFLTYFQNEAQLDKSGLPSDRFFAERPEGSVSTLKIQRTQQEDSAVYLCASSLGGFPETQYFGPGTRLLVL.

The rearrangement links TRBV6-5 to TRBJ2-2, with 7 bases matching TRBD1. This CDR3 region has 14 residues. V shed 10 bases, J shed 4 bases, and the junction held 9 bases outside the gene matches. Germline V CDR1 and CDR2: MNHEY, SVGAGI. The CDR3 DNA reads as TGTGCCATCAGCCGGACAGGCCCCACCGGGGAGCTGTTTTTT. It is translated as CAISRTGPTGELFF.

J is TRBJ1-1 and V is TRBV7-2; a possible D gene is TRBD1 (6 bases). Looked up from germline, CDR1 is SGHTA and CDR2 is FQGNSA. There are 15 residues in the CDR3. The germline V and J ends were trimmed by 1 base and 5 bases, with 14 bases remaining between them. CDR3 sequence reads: CASSLGGQRRTEAFF. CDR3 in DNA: TGTGCCAGCAGCTTAGGAGGACAGAGAAGAACTGAAGCTTTCTTT.

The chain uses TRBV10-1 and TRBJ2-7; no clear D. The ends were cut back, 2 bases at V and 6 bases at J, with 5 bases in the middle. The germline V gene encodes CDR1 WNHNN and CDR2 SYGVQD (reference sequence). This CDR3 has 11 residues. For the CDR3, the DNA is TGCGCCAGCAGTGAGGGGATCGAGCAGTACTTC. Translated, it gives CASSEGIEQYF.

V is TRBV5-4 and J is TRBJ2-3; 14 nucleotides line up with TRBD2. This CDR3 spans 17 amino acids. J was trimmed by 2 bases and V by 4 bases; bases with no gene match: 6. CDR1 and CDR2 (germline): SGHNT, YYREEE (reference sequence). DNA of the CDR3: TGTGCCAGCAGCCTCGGGACTAGCGGGGGATACACAGATACGCAGTATTTT. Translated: CASSLGTSGGYTDTQYF.

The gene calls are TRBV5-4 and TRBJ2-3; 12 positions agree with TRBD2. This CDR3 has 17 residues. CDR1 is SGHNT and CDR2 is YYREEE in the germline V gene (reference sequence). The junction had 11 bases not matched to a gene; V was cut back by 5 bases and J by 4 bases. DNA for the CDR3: TGTGCCAGCAGTCAGTCGCCTAGCGGGGGGGCGGCAGATACGCAGTATTTT. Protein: CASSQSPSGGAADTQYF. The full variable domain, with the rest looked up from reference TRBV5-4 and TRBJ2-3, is ETGVTQSPTHLIKTRGQQVTLRCSSQSGHNTVSWYQQALGQGPQFIFQYYREEENGRGNFPPRFSGLQFPNYSSELNVNALELDDSALYLCASSQSPSGGAADTQYFGPGTRLTVL.

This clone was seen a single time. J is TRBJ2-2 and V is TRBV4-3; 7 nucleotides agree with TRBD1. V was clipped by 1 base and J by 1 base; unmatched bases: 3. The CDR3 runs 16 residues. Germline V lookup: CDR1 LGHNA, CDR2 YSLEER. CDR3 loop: CASSQGGDRNTGELFF. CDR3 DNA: TGCGCCAGCAGCCAAGGAGGGGACAGGAACACCGGGGAGCTGTTTTTT.

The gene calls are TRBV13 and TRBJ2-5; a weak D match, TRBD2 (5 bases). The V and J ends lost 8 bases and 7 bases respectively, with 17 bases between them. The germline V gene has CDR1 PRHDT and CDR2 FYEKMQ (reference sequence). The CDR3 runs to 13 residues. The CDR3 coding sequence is TGTGCCAGCTCTGACGGGGTCATGCCGACCCAGTACTTC. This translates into CASSDGVMPTQYF.

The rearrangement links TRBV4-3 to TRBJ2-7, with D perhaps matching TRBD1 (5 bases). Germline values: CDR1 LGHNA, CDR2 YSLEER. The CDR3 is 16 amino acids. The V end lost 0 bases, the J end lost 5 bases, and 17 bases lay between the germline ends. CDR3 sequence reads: CASSQDGLGRINEQYF. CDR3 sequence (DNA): TGCGCCAGCAGCCAAGATGGCCTGGGGCGAATTAACGAGCAGTACTTC.

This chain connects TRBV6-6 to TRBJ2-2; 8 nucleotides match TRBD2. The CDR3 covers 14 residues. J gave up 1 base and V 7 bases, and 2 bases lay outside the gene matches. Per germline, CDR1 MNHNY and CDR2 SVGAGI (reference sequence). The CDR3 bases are TGTGCCAGCACCACTAGCGGGAACACCGGGGAGCTGTTTTTT. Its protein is CASTTSGNTGELFF.